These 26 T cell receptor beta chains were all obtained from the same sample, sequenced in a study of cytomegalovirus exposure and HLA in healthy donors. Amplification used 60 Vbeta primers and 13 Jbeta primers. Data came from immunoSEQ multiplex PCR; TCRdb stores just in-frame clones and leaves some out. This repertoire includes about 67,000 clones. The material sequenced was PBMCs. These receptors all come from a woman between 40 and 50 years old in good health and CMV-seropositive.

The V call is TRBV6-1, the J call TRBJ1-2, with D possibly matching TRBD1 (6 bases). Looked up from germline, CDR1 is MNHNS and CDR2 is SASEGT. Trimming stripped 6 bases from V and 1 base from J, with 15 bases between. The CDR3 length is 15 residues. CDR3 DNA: TGTGCCAGCAGGGACAGTAATTCGGGTAACTATGGCTACACCTTC. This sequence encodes CASRDSNSGNYGYTF.

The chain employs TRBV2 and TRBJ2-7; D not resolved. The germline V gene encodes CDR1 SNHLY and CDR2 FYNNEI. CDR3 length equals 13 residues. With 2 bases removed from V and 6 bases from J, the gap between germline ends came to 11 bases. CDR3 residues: CASSEYTEGEQYF. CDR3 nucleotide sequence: TGTGCCAGCAGTGAATATACAGAAGGCGAGCAGTACTTC.

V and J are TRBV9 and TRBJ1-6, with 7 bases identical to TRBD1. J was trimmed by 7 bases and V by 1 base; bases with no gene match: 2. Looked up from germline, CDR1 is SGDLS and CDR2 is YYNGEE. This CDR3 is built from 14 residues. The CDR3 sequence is CASSVRQGNSPLHF. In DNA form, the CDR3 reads TGTGCCAGCAGCGTAAGACAGGGCAATTCACCCCTCCACTTT.

The CDR3 nucleotides read TGTGCCAGCAGTTTGACAGGGCCCTATGGCTACACCTTC. Residues: CASSLTGPYGYTF. This chain uses TRBV6-1 with TRBJ1-2; 7 bases fit TRBD1. With 5 bases clipped from V and 4 bases from J, the junction kept 4 bases outside the gene matches. Germline CDR1 reads MNHNS; CDR2 reads SASEGT. The CDR3 length is 13 residues.

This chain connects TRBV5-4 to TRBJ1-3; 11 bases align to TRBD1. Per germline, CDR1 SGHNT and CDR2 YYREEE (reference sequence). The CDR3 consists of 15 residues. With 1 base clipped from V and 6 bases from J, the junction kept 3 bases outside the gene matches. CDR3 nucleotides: TGTGCCAGCAGCTTGCGGGACAGGGGGGCAAACACCATATATTTT. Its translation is CASSLRDRGANTIYF.

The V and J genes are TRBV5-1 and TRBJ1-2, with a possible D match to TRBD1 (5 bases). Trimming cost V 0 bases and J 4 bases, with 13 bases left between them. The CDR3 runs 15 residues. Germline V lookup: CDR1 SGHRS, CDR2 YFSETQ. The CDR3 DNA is TGCGCCAGCAGCTTGGGGGGTCAGGGCGGCTATGGCTACACCTTC. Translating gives CASSLGGQGGYGYTF.

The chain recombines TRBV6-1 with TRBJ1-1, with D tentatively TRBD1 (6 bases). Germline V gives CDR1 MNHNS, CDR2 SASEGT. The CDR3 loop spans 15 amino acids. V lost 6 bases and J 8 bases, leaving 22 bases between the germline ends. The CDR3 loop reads CASSNPRDKYKEAFF. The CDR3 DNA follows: TGTGCCAGCAGCAATCCACGGGACAAGTATAAGGAAGCTTTCTTT.

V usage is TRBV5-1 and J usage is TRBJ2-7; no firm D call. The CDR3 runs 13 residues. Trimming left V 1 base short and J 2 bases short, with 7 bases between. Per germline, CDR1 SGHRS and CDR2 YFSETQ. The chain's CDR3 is CASSLRTAYEQYF. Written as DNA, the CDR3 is TGCGCCAGCAGCTTGCGAACAGCCTACGAGCAGTACTTC.

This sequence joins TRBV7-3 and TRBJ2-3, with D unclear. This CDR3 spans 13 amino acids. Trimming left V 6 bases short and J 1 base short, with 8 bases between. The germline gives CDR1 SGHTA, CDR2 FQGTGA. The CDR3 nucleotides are TGTGCCAGCAGTGAGAGTCGCACAGATACGCAGTATTTT. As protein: CASSESRTDTQYF.

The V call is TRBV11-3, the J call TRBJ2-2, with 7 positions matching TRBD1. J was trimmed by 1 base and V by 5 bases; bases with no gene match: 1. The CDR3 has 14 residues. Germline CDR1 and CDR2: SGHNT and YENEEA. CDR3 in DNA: TGTGCCAGCAGCAGACAGGGGAACACCGGGGAGCTGTTTTTT. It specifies CASSRQGNTGELFF. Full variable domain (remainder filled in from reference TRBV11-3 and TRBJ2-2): EAGVVQSPRYKIIEKKQPVAFWCNPISGHNTLYWYLQNLGQGPELLIRYENEEAVDDSQLPKDRFSAERLKGVDSTLKIQPAELGDSAVYLCASSRQGNTGELFFGEGSRLTVL.

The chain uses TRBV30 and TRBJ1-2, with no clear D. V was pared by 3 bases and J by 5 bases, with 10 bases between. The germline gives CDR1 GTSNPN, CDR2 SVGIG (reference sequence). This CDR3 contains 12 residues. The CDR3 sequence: CAWRLPPYGYTF. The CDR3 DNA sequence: TGTGCCTGGAGACTACCCCCTTATGGCTACACCTTC. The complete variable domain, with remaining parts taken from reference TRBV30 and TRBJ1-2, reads SQTIHQWPATLVQPVGSPLSLECTVEGTSNPNLYWYRQAAGRGLQLLFYSVGIGQISSEVPQNLSASRPQDRQFILSSKKLLLSDSGFYLCAWRLPPYGYTFGSGTRLTVV.

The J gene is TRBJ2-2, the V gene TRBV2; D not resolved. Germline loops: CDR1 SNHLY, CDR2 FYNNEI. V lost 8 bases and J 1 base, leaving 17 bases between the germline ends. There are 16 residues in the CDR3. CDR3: CASSRMRARNTGELFF. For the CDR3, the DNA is TGTGCCAGCTCACGCATGCGCGCGAGGAACACCGGGGAGCTGTTTTTT.

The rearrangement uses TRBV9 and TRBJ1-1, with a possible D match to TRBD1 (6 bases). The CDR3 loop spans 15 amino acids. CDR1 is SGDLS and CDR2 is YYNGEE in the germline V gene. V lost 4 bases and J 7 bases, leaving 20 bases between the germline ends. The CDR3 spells CASSPKTGFASEAFF. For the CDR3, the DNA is TGTGCCAGCAGCCCAAAAACAGGGTTCGCGAGTGAAGCTTTCTTT. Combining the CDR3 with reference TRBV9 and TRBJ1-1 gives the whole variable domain DSGVTQTPKHLITATGQRVTLRCSPRSGDLSVYWYQQSLDQGLQFLIQYYNGEERAKGNILERFSAQQFPDLHSELNLSSLELGDSALYFCASSPKTGFASEAFFGQGTRLTVV.

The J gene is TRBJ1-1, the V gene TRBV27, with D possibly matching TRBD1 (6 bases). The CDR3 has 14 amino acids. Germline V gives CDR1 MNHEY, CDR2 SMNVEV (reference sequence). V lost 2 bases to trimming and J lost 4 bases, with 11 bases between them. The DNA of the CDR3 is TGTGCCAGCAGTTTAGGGGTCAGGGGCACTGAAGCTTTCTTT. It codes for CASSLGVRGTEAFF.

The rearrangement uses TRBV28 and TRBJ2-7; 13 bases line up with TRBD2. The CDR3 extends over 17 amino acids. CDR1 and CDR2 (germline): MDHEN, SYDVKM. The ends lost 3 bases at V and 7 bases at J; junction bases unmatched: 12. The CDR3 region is CASSFRITSGRAEEQYF. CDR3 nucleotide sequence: TGTGCCAGCAGTTTCCGTATAACTAGCGGGAGGGCCGAGGAGCAGTACTTC.

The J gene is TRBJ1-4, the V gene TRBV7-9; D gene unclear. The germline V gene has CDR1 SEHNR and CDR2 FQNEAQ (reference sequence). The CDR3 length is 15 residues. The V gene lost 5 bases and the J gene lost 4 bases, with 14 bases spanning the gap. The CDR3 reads CASSPPSGSNEKLFF. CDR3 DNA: TGTGCCAGCAGCCCCCCTTCTGGTAGTAATGAAAAACTGTTTTTT.

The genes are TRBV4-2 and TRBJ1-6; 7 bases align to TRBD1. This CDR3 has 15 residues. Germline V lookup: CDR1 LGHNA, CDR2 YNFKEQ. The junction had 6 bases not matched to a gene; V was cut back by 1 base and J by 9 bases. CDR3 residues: CASSQATGFPSPLHF. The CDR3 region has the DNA TGTGCCAGCAGCCAAGCGACAGGGTTTCCTTCACCCCTCCACTTT.

The CDR3 loop reads CASSISSSYTDTQYF. Written as DNA, the CDR3 is TGTGCCAGTAGTATCTCTAGCAGTTACACAGATACGCAGTATTTT. The genes are TRBV19 and TRBJ2-3; maybe TRBD2 (5 bases). The CDR3 consists of 15 residues. Germline CDR1 and CDR2: LNHDA and SQIVND (reference sequence). V lost 3 bases and J lost 2, with 12 bases in between. Based on the CDR3 plus reference TRBV19 and TRBJ2-3, the full variable domain is DGGITQSPKYLFRKEGQNVTLSCEQNLNHDAMYWYRQDPGQGLRLIYYSQIVNDFQKGDIAEGYSVSREKKESFPLTVTSAQKNPTAFYLCASSISSSYTDTQYFGPGTRLTVL.

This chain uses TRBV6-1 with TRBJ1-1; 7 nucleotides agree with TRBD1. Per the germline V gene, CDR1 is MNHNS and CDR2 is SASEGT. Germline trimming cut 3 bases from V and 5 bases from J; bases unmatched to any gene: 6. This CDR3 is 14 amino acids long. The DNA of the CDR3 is TGTGCCAGCAGTGACCGACAGGGTTGGACTGAAGCTTTCTTT. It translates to CASSDRQGWTEAFF.

The CDR3 nucleotides read TGTGCCAGCAGCTTAAGGGCGGGAGTATTTTACAATGAGCAGTTCTTC. It encodes CASSLRAGVFYNEQFF. The gene calls are TRBV5-4 and TRBJ2-1; 7 bases match TRBD2. Unmatched junction bases numbered 9, after V lost 2 bases and J lost 4 bases. CDR1 SGHNT and CDR2 YYREEE come from the germline V gene (reference sequence). This CDR3 contains 16 residues.

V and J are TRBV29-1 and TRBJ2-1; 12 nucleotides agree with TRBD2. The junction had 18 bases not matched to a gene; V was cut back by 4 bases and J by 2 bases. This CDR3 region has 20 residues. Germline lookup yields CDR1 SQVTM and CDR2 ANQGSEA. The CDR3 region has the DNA TGCAGCGTTGGTCCCAATCTAGCGGGAGGGCCTGGGCTCCCCTACAATGAGCAGTTCTTC. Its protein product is CSVGPNLAGGPGLPYNEQFF.

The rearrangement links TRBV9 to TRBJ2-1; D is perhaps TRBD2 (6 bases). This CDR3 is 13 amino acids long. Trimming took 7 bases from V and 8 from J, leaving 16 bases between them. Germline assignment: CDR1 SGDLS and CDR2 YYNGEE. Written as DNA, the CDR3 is TGTGCCAGCGGGCCGGCGGGACGGGATGAGCAGTTCTTC. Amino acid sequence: CASGPAGRDEQFF. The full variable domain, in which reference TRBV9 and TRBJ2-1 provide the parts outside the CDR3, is DSGVTQTPKHLITATGQRVTLRCSPRSGDLSVYWYQQSLDQGLQFLIQYYNGEERAKGNILERFSAQQFPDLHSELNLSSLELGDSALYFCASGPAGRDEQFFGPGTRLTVL.

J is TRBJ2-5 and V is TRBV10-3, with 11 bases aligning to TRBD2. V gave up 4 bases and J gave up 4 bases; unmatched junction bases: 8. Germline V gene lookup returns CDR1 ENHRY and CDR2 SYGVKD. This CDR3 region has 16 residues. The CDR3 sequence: CAISGPAGTSGETQYF. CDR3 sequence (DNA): TGTGCCATCAGTGGACCAGCCGGGACTAGCGGAGAGACCCAGTACTTC.

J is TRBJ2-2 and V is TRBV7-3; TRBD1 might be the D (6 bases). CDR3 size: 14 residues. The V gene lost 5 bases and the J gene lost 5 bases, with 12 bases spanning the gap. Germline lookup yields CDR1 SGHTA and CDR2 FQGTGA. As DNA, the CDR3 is TGTGCCAGCAGCGTGGGGACAACAACCGGGGAGCTGTTTTTT. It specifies CASSVGTTTGELFF.

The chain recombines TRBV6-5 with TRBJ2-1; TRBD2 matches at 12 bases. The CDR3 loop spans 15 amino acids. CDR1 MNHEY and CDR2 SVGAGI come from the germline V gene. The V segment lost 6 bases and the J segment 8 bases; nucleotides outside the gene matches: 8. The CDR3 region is CASSSLAGGQDEQFF. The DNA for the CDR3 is TGTGCCAGCAGCTCGCTAGCGGGGGGGCAGGATGAGCAGTTCTTC.

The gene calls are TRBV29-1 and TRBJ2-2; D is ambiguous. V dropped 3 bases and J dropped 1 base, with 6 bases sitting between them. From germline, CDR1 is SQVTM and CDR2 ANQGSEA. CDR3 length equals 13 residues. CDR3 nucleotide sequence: TGCAGCGTTGACTGGAGGAACACCGGGGAGCTGTTTTTT. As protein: CSVDWRNTGELFF.